These T cell receptor beta chains were read from a single sample in a study of CD8+ T cells in alopecia areata. TCRdb's table, derived via immunoSEQ multiplex PCR, lists solely in-frame clones and lacks some. The sample contains roughly 200,000 clones, 45% to 75% of which appear only once. The source was CD4+ T cells sorted from blood, collected at week 4, from a patient treated with tofacitinib. The receptor source for this set is a human donor with alopecia areata. Both conserved end residues are part of each CDR3. Fields, in order: J gene, D gene, V gene, clone size, CDR3 protein, CDR3 DNA. The D gene is left open where the match is weak. Size values are once, few and many counts, or a class for expanded clones, and some rows have none.

TRBJ1-2,TRBD1,TRBV6-5,NA,CASNHRGFNYGYTF,TGTGCCAGCAACCACAGGGGATTTAACTATGGCTACACCTTC
TRBJ2-6,NA,TRBV30,once,CAATLTGANVLTF,TGTGCCGCGACCCTGACGGGGGCCAACGTCCTGACTTTC
TRBJ2-2,TRBD1,TRBV27,NA,CASSPGGTNTGELFF,TGTGCCAGCAGTCCAGGGGGTACTAACACCGGGGAGCTGTTTTTT
TRBJ2-5,TRBD2,TRBV9,NA,CASSDGTSGGNQETQYF,TGTGCCAGCAGCGACGGGACTAGCGGGGGGAACCAAGAGACCCAGTACTTC
TRBJ1-5,NA,TRBV25-1,NA,CASRGPGKHQPQHF,TGTGCCAGCAGAGGGCCGGGGAAGCATCAGCCCCAGCATTTT
TRBJ2-7,NA,TRBV5-1,NA,CASRESYEQYF,TGCGCCAGCAGGGAGTCTTACGAGCAGTACTTC
TRBJ1-6,NA,TRBV30,NA,CAWTGAGGSPLHF,TGTGCCTGGACCGGGGCCGGAGGTTCACCCCTCCACTTT
TRBJ1-5,TRBD1,TRBV10-3,NA,CAISESRDRGQPQHF,TGTGCCATCAGTGAGTCCCGGGACAGGGGTCAGCCCCAGCATTTT
TRBJ1-3,NA,TRBV7-9,NA,CASSLVTPTQYSGNTIYF,TGTGCCAGCAGCTTAGTTACCCCCACACAGTACTCTGGAAACACCATATATTTT
TRBJ2-7,NA,TRBV30,NA,CAWRRGYEQYF,TGTGCCTGGAGAAGGGGCTACGAGCAGTACTTC
TRBJ2-7,TRBD2,TRBV7-9,once,CASSLMRGADYEQYF,TGTGCCAGCAGCTTAATGCGGGGGGCTGACTACGAGCAGTACTTC
TRBJ2-5,NA,TRBV28,NA,CASSTGRQETQYF,TGTGCCAGCAGCACCGGAAGGCAAGAGACCCAGTACTTC
TRBJ1-2,NA,TRBV30,few,CAWKRTARDGYTF,TGTGCCTGGAAGCGGACAGCCAGAGACGGCTACACCTTC
TRBJ1-3,NA,TRBV30,NA,CAWSEGLSGNTIYF,TGTGCCTGGAGTGAGGGACTCTCTGGAAACACCATATATTTT
TRBJ2-4,TRBD2,TRBV12-5,NA,CASGLVLSRGEDIQYF,TGTGCTAGTGGTTTGGTACTCTCGCGGGGGGAAGACATTCAGTACTTC
TRBJ1-2,NA,TRBV28,few,CASSFRVGYTF,TGTGCCAGCAGTTTCAGGGTTGGCTACACCTTC
TRBJ1-5,NA,TRBV7-2,few,CASSPQDWGQPQHF,TGTGCCAGCAGCCCCCAGGACTGGGGCCAGCCCCAGCATTTT
TRBJ2-3,TRBD2,TRBV30,few,CAWSQRGLTDTQYF,TGTGCCTGGAGTCAGCGGGGGCTCACAGATACGCAGTATTTT
TRBJ2-7,NA,TRBV18,NA,CASSPRKTYEQYF,TGTGCCAGCTCACCTCGGAAAACCTACGAGCAGTACTTC
TRBJ1-6,NA,TRBV30,NA,CAWVSGGNYNSPLHF,TGTGCCTGGGTGAGCGGGGGAAACTATAATTCACCCCTCCACTTT
TRBJ2-3,NA,TRBV6-5,NA,CASSYRTTDTQYF,TGTGCCAGCAGTTACCGGACCACAGATACGCAGTATTTT
TRBJ2-3,NA,TRBV4-1,NA,CASSQDSASDTQYF,TGCGCCAGCAGCCAAGACTCAGCCTCAGATACGCAGTATTTT
TRBJ2-5,TRBD2,TRBV19,few,CASSTSTSGGTQYF,TGTGCCAGTAGTACGTCGACTAGCGGGGGAACCCAGTACTTC
TRBJ2-5,NA,TRBV4-1,NA,CASSQRGNVQETQYF,TGCGCCAGCAGCCAAAGAGGGAACGTCCAGGAGACCCAGTACTTC
TRBJ2-7,TRBD1,TRBV9,NA,CASSVGRQGAREQYF,TGTGCCAGCAGCGTAGGGCGACAGGGGGCGAGGGAGCAGTACTTC
TRBJ2-7,NA,TRBV9,few,CASSVGGVESLGEQYF,TGTGCCAGCAGCGTAGGAGGTGTAGAATCCCTCGGCGAGCAGTACTTC
TRBJ2-7,NA,TRBV5-1,NA,CASSLARGANYEQYF,TGCGCCAGCAGCTTGGCCCGTGGGGCAAACTACGAGCAGTACTTC
TRBJ1-1,NA,TRBV30,NA,CAWSVLNTEAFF,TGTGCCTGGAGCGTACTGAACACTGAAGCTTTCTTT
TRBJ1-5,NA,TRBV30,NA,CAWSWGSGSNQPQHF,TGTGCCTGGAGTTGGGGATCAGGGAGCAATCAGCCCCAGCATTTT